These 14 T cell receptor beta chains came from one sample sequenced in a study of control samples from healthy donors and cancer patients. Measured with immunoSEQ multiplex PCR; TCRdb has only the in-frame clones, and not every one. There are roughly 41,000 clones in the sample; about 95% occur only once, and about 24% lies in the top ten. The material sequenced was blood. Receptors originate from a man aged 60 to 75 in good health.

V usage is TRBV6-5 and J usage is TRBJ2-2, with D possibly matching TRBD2 (7 bases). Trimming cost V 6 bases and J 7 bases, with 15 bases left between them. This CDR3 has 14 amino acids. Looked up from germline, CDR1 is MNHEY and CDR2 is SVGAGI. The CDR3 DNA is TGTGCCAGCAGCTACAGGGAGGGTAGCGGGGAGCTGTTTTTT. This sequence encodes CASSYREGSGELFF.

The chain is built from TRBV27 and TRBJ1-5, with D maybe TRBD1 (5 bases). The CDR3 extends over 20 amino acids. V was trimmed by 1 base and J by 0 bases, leaving 22 bases between them. The germline V gene has CDR1 MNHEY and CDR2 SMNVEV (reference sequence). CDR3 in DNA: TGTGCCAGCAGTTTATTCCCCCCCGGAGGACACCGTAATAGCAATCAGCCCCAGCATTTT. This codes for CASSLFPPGGHRNSNQPQHF.

This clone came up once. This chain uses TRBV5-6 with TRBJ1-3; unclear D gene. This CDR3 contains 13 residues. Per germline, CDR1 SGHDT and CDR2 YYEEEE. Trimming pared 4 bases from V and 0 bases from J, leaving 5 bases between. CDR3 in DNA: TGTGCCAGCAGCCGATCCTCTGGAAACACCATATATTTT. This gives the protein CASSRSSGNTIYF. The full variable domain, with the rest looked up from reference TRBV5-6 and TRBJ1-3, is DAGVTQSPTHLIKTRGQQVTLRCSPKSGHDTVSWYQQALGQGPQFIFQYYEEEERQRGNFPDRFSGHQFPNYSSELNVNALLLGDSALYLCASSRSSGNTIYFGEGSWLTVV.

The gene calls are TRBV10-2 and TRBJ1-5, with D perhaps TRBD1 (6 bases). The germline V gene has CDR1 WSHSY and CDR2 SAAADI. The CDR3 runs 16 residues. Trimming pared 4 bases from V and 1 base from J, leaving 14 bases between. The CDR3 DNA is TGCGCCAGCAGTGCGTCCGAGGGGGGGAGCAATCAGCCCCAGCATTTT. Translated: CASSASEGGSNQPQHF.

The chain is built from TRBV9 and TRBJ2-7; perhaps TRBD2 as D (5 bases). V was clipped by 2 bases and J by 0 bases, with 9 bases between them. The CDR3 consists of 14 residues. Germline CDR1 and CDR2: SGDLS and YYNGEE. In nucleotides, the CDR3 is TGTGCCAGCAGCGTCGGGATTACCTCCTACGAGCAGTACTTC. Residues: CASSVGITSYEQYF.

The chain employs TRBV24-1 and TRBJ2-1, with 8 bases fitting TRBD2. CDR3 length: 13 amino acids. The V segment lost 8 bases and the J segment 6 bases; nucleotides outside the gene matches: 5. Germline V lookup: CDR1 KGHDR, CDR2 SFDVKD. The DNA of the CDR3 is TGTGCCACCAAACGGGAGGGGGTCAATGAGCAGTTCTTC. Its translation is CATKREGVNEQFF.

In nucleotides, the CDR3 is TGTGCCAGCAGTTACTCTCGACAGACATCCTACAATGAGCAGTTCTTC. It yields the protein CASSYSRQTSYNEQFF. The chain combines TRBV6-5 with TRBJ2-1; D might be TRBD1 (5 bases). Trimming removed 0 bases from V and 1 base from J, with 10 bases in between. The CDR3 is 16 amino acids. The germline gives CDR1 MNHEY, CDR2 SVGAGI.

The chain joins TRBV5-6 to TRBJ2-5; 11 positions match TRBD1. Germline V CDR1 and CDR2: SGHDT, YYEEEE. The CDR3 loop spans 17 amino acids. V dropped 0 bases and J dropped 4; count of bases not matched to a gene: 8. DNA of the CDR3: TGTGCCAGCAGCTTGGGGACAGGGGGCGCAAAAGGAGAGACCCAGTACTTC. Its protein product is CASSLGTGGAKGETQYF.

V gene TRBV6-1 combines with J gene TRBJ1-1, with 9 bases that match TRBD1. The germline V gene encodes CDR1 MNHNS and CDR2 SASEGT. After removal of 5 bases from V and 0 bases from J, the junction contained 1 base not matched to a gene. The CDR3 consists of 14 residues. CDR3 loop: CASSWDRVNTEAFF. The CDR3 DNA reads TGTGCCAGCAGTTGGGACAGGGTGAACACTGAAGCTTTCTTT.

The chain is built from TRBV29-1 and TRBJ2-7; the D gene is possibly TRBD1 (5 bases). Trimming removed 3 bases at V and 5 bases at J, with 11 bases between. This CDR3 spans 12 amino acids. In germline, CDR1 is SQVTM, CDR2 ANQGSEA. This CDR3 is CSVEITGDEQYF. The CDR3 DNA sequence: TGCAGCGTTGAGATAACAGGAGACGAGCAGTACTTC.

The rearrangement joins TRBV12-3 or TRBV12-4 to TRBJ1-1; 11 nucleotides align to TRBD1. The CDR3 extends over 13 amino acids. The V segment lost 7 bases and the J segment 7 bases; nucleotides outside the gene matches: 5. The CDR3 reads CASTGQGANEAFF. The CDR3 DNA sequence: TGTGCCAGCACCGGACAGGGGGCGAATGAAGCTTTCTTT.

The rearrangement uses TRBV5-1 and TRBJ2-5; unclear D gene. Trimming took off 0 bases at V and 5 bases at J, with 11 bases between the two ends. The CDR3 is 14 amino acids. Looked up from germline, CDR1 is SGHRS and CDR2 is YFSETQ. Here the CDR3 DNA reads TGCGCCAGCAGCTTGGAGTCCCTTTCGGAGACCCAGTACTTC. It codes for CASSLESLSETQYF.

The CDR3: CASRLAGVYEQYF. The DNA of the CDR3 is TGTGCCAGCAGACTAGCGGGAGTCTACGAGCAGTACTTC. V gene TRBV7-8 combines with J gene TRBJ2-7; 11 bases are a match to TRBD2. The CDR3 is 13 residues long. Germline V gives CDR1 SGHVS, CDR2 FQNEAQ. Trimming cost V 6 bases and J 3 bases; bases outside gene matches: 1.

The chain uses TRBV3-1 (or the pseudogene TRBV3-2) and TRBJ2-5; no definite D call. Trimming removed 5 bases from V and 1 base from J, with 11 bases in between. CDR1 is LGHDT, CDR2 YNNKEL, per germline (reference sequence). This CDR3 has 14 amino acids. CDR3 sequence: CASSFFMGQETQYF. For the CDR3, the DNA is TGTGCCAGCAGCTTTTTTATGGGCCAAGAGACCCAGTACTTC.